A selection of T cell receptor beta chains follows, all from one sample in a study of blood T cell repertoires in COVID-19. Sequenced by immunoSEQ multiplex PCR; TCRdb stores in-frame clones only, minus some. The sample has around 180,000 clones; more than 75% are singletons. Sequencing used peripheral blood. These receptors all come from a human donor in a cohort sampled during active COVID-19. Each CDR3 is given with its conserved first and last residue. Each record gives: V gene, D gene, J gene, clone size, CDR3 DNA, CDR3 protein. D genes are given only for firm matches. Expanded clones are given a class, and other clones once, few, many or no size at all.

TRBV11-2	TRBD2	TRBJ2-5	once	TGTGCCAGCAGCTTACGCGGGGGGGGAGAGACCCAGTACTTC	CASSLRGGGETQYF
TRBV6-1	TRBD1	TRBJ2-7	-	TGTGCCAGCAGTGAACACAGGGGGCCCTCCTACGAGCAGTACTTC	CASSEHRGPSYEQYF
TRBV27	-	TRBJ1-5	-	TGTGCCAGTCGGGGGAGCAATCAGCCCCAGCATTTT	CASRGSNQPQHF
TRBV10-1	-	TRBJ1-2	few	TGCGCCAGCGGAGACGGCTATGGCTACACCTTC	CASGDGYGYTF
TRBV7-8	TRBD1	TRBJ2-1	few	TGTGCCAGCAGCCACCAGAGACGTGGGGGACAGTCCGATGAGCAGTTCTTC	CASSHQRRGGQSDEQFF
TRBV30	TRBD2	TRBJ2-2	-	TGTGCCTGGGACGGGGGGGACACCGGGGAGCTGTTTTTT	CAWDGGDTGELFF
TRBV18	TRBD2	TRBJ2-1	-	TGTGCCAGCTCACCACCGGGACTAGCTATTGAGCAGTTCTTC	CASSPPGLAIEQFF
TRBV24-1	-	TRBJ2-3	-	TGTGCCACCAGTGATCCGGGCACAGATACGCAGTATTTT	CATSDPGTDTQYF
TRBV9	TRBD1	TRBJ1-2	-	TGTGCCAGCAGCCCGGGACAGGGGTCCCCTAACTATGGCTACACCTTC	CASSPGQGSPNYGYTF
TRBV15	-	TRBJ2-7	-	TGTGCCACCAGCAGGGGAGCTCCGGAATACGAGCAGTACTTC	CATSRGAPEYEQYF
TRBV11-3	-	TRBJ2-1	few	TGTGCCAGCAGCTCTAGGGGTGGTCTATCGGATGAGCAGTTCTTC	CASSSRGGLSDEQFF
TRBV4-1	TRBD1	TRBJ2-1	-	TGCGCCAGCAGCCACCGGGACAGGGGAACTAACAATGAGCAGTTCTTC	CASSHRDRGTNNEQFF
TRBV3-1/TRBV3-2	-	TRBJ1-3	-	TGTGCCAGCAGCCAAGAGGCAGTCCGACTTTACTCTGGAAACACCATATATTTT	CASSQEAVRLYSGNTIYF
TRBV25-1	TRBD1	TRBJ1-5	-	TGTGCCAGCAGGGGACAGGGGGTAAATCAGCCCCAGCATTTT	CASRGQGVNQPQHF
TRBV30	-	TRBJ1-3	-	TGTGCCTGGAGTGTCCCGGGAGGAAACACCATATATTTT	CAWSVPGGNTIYF
TRBV6-6	-	TRBJ1-6	-	TGTGCCAGCAGTTTTCCGGGAGACAATTCACCCCTCCACTTT	CASSFPGDNSPLHF
TRBV5-4	-	TRBJ2-5	-	TGTGCCAGCAGCTTGGTTCAGGGTCAAGAGACCCAGTACTTC	CASSLVQGQETQYF
TRBV5-6	-	TRBJ1-6	-	TGTGCCAGCAGCTCCACCCGGAGCTCCTATAATTCACCCCTCCACTTT	CASSSTRSSYNSPLHF